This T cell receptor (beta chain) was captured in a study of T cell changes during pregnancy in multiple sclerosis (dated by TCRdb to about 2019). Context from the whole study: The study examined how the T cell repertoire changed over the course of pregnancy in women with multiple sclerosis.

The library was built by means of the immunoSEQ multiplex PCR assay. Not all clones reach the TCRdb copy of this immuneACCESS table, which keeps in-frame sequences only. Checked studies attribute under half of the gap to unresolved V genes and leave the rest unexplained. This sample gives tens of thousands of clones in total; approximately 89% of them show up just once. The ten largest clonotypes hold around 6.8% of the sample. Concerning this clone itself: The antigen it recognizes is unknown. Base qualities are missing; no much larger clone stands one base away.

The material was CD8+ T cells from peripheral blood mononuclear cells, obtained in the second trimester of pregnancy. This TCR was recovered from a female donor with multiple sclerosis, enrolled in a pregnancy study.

The CDR3 corresponds to CSSGGGSYNEQFF. The DNA reads TGCAGCTCGGGAGGGGGGTCCTACAATGAGCAGTTCTTC. The chain is encoded by TRBV29-1 joined to TRBJ2-1; TRBD2 matches 8 bases in the middle. Trimming removed 8 bases from V and 1 base from J; the gene matches leave 4 bases unexplained. From the cysteine through the phenylalanine, the CDR3 covers 13 amino acids. Of all the DNA, just the CDR3 is kept, 39 bases in frame from base 1. CDR1 and CDR2 are drawn from the germline V gene: SQVTM, ANQGSEA.